This record concerns one T cell receptor (beta chain) sequence. Its antigen is unidentified. This CDR3 is built from 12 residues. Trimming left V 4 bases short and J 5 bases short, with 8 bases between. The germline gives CDR1 LNHDA, CDR2 SQIVND (reference sequence). The sample originates from a study of PD-1 blockade in classical Hodgkin lymphoma. Produced via immunoSEQ multiplex PCR; TCRdb's table is partial and in-frame only. The sample carries roughly 77,000 clones, nearly 95% recorded once. Study results and limitations: Repertoires differed for reasons still undefined, possibly disease activity or prior therapy. As was reported, newly diagnosed patients showed lower baseline TCR diversity than healthy donors did.

The time point is: newly diagnosed, previously untreated cHL patient sample. What served as comparison were PBMCs in newly diagnosed, untreated classical Hodgkin lymphoma. The source of this sequence is a human donor with classical Hodgkin lymphoma. This sequence joins TRBV19 and TRBJ1-2, with D uncertain. The specimen sequenced was peripheral blood mononuclear cells (PBMCs). The CDR3 DNA sequence: TGTGCCAGTAGTAAGGCGGCGTATGGCTACACCTTC. Translating it yields CASSKAAYGYTF.